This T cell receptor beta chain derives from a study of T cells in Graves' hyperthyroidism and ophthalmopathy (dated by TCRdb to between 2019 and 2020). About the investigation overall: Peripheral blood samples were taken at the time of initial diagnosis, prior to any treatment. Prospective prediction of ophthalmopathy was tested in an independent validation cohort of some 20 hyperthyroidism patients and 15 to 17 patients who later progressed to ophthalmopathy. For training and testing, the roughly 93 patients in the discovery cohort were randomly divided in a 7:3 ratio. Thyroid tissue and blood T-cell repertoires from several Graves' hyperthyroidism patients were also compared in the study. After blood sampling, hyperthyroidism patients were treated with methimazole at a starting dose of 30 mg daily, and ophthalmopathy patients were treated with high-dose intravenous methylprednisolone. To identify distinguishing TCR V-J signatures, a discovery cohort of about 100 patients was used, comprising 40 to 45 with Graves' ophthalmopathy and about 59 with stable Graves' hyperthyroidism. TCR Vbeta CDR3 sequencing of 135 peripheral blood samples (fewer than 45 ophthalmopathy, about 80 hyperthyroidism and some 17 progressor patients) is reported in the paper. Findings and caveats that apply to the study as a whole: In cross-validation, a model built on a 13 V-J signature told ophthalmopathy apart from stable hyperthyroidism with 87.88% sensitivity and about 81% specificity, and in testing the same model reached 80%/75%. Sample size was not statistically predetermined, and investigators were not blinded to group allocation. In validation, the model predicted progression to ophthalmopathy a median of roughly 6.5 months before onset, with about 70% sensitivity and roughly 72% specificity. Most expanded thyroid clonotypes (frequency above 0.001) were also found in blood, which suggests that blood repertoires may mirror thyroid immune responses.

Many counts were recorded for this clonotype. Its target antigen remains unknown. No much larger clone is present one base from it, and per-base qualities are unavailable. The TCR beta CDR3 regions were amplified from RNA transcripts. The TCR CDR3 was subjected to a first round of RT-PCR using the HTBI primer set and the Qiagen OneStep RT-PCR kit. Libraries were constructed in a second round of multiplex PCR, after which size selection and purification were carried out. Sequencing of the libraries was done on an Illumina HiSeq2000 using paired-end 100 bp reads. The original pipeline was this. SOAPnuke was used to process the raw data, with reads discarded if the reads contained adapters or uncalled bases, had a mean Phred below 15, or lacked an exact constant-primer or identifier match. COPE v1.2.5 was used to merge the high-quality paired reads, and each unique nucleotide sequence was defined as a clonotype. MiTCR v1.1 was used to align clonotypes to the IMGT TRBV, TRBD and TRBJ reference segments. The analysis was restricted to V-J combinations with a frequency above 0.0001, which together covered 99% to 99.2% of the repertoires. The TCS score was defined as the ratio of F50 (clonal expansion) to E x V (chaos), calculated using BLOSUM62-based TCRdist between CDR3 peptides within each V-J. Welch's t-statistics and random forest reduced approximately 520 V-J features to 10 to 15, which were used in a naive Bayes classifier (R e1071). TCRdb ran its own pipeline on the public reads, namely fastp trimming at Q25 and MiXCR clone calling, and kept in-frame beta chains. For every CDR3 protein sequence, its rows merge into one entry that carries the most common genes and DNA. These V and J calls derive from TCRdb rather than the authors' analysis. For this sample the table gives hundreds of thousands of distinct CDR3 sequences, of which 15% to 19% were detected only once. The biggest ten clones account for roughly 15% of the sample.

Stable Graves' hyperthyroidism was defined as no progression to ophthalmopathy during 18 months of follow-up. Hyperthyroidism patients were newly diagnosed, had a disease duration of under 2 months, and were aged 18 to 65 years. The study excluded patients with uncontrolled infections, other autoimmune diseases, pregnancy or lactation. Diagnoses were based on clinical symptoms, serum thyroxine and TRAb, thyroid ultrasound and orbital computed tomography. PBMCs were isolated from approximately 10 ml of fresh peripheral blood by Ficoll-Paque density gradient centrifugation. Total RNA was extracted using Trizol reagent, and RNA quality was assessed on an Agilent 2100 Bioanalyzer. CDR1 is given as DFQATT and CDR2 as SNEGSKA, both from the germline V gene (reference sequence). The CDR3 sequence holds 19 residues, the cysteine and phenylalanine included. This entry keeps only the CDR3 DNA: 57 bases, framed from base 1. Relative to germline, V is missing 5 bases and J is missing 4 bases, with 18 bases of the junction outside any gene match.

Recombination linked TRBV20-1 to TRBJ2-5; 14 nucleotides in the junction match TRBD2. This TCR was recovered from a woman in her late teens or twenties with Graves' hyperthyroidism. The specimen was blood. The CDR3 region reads CSAPVSSPGLAGVIETQYF. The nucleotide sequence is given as TGCAGTGCTCCAGTATCCTCCCCGGGACTAGCGGGAGTTATAGAGACCCAGTACTTC.